This TCR beta chain was retrieved from a study of cytomegalovirus exposure and HLA in healthy donors. The CDR3 spans 16 residues. Germline CDR1 reads SGHRS; CDR2 reads YFSETQ. The trim removed 3 bases at V and 4 bases at J, leaving 5 bases unmatched. Donors came from a validation cohort of about 120 subjects, distinct from the first 666-subject cohort. Regarding the study as a whole: In a later analysis, first-cohort TCR clusters were found to tend to co-occur in the 120 validation repertoires. The authors enumerated around 150 TCR beta chains as linked to cytomegalovirus. Generally TCR sequences proved uncommon, though certain public TCRs appeared in numerous donors.

A single count supports this clone. What it binds is not known. Clones were read by immunoSEQ multiplex PCR, and TCRdb kept only the in-frame ones, dropping some. Among 180,000 or so clones listed, 84% were seen once. The source material was PBMCs. This rearrangement joins TRBV5-1 to TRBJ2-6; TRBD1 aligns across 9 bases. The sequence was obtained from a woman under 40 in good health and CMV-seropositive. DNA of the CDR3: TGCGCCAGCAGCTACACAGGGGGCGGCGGGGCCAACGTCCTGACTTTC. Protein sequence: CASSYTGGGGANVLTF.